The entry below gives a single TCR beta chain sequence along with its context. Its specificity is unknown. The identical CDR3 is also encoded by other nucleotide sequences in the sample. These data belong to a study of shared clonotypes between healthy human individuals. This CDR3 comprises 14 residues. Germline CDR1 and CDR2: SQVTM and ANQGSEA. The trim removed 4 bases at V and 2 bases at J, leaving 0 bases unmatched. This table comes from immunoSEQ multiplex PCR, and its TCRdb copy is limited to in-frame clones, with some not included. The sample contains 780,000 or so clones, roughly two thirds of which appear only once. Broader study findings: Some naive CD4 clonotypes, approximately 4.5%, turned up in common across several donors.

The clonotype was recovered from a woman under 40 in good health. The chain links TRBV29-1 to TRBJ2-6; 9 bases are a match to TRBD1. Material for sequencing was memory CD4+ T cells sorted from blood. Noted subset: CD45RA-negative fraction. DNA for the CDR3: TGCAGCGTTGGGGACAGGGCTGGGGCCAACGTCCTGACTTTC. This encodes CSVGDRAGANVLTF.